This TCR beta chain appears in the sequencing data of a study of beta chain features in type 1 diabetes. Trimming took 4 bases from V and 0 from J, leaving 12 bases between them. Germline V CDR1 and CDR2: SGHAT, FQNNGV. The CDR3 has 15 residues. What was sequenced were expressed TCRB transcripts, since all of the isolated RNA had been reverse transcribed. Profiled with immunoSEQ multiplex PCR; TCRdb holds only in-frame clones, not every one. The table shows hundreds of thousands of clones, with 10% to 15% occurring only once. The V and J genes are TRBV11-2 and TRBJ1-1, with a weak D call TRBD1 (5 bases). This sequence originates from a young man in good health. Sequencing input: naive CD4+ T cells from blood. This chain's CDR3 is CASSSLTTVNTEAFF. The CDR3 nucleotides are TGTGCCAGCAGCTCGCTAACGACAGTGAACACTGAAGCTTTCTTT.